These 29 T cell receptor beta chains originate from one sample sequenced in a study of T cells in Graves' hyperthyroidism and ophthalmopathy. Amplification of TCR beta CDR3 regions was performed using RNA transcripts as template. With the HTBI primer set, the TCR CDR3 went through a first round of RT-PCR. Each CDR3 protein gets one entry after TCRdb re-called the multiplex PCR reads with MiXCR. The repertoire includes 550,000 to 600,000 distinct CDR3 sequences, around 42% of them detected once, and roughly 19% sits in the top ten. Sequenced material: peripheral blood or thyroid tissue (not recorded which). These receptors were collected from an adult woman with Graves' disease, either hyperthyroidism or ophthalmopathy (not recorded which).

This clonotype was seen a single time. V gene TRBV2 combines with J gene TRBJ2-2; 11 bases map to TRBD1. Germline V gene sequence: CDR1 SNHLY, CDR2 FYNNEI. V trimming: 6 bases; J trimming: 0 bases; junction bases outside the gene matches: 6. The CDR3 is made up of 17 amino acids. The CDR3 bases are TGTGCCAGCAGCGGCCGGGACAGGGGGTCGAACACCGGGGAGCTGTTTTTT. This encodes CASSGRDRGSNTGELFF.

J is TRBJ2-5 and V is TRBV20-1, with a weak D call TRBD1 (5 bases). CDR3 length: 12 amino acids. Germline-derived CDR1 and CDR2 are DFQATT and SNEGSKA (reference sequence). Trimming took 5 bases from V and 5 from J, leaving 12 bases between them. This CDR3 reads CSALLYRETQYF. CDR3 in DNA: TGCAGTGCTCTACTCTACAGGGAGACCCAGTACTTC.

For the CDR3, the DNA is TGTGCCAGCAGCGGACGGGAAAATCAGCCCCAGCATTTT. This sequence encodes CASSGRENQPQHF. The chain combines TRBV12-3 or TRBV12-4 with TRBJ1-5; D is ambiguous. CDR3 length equals 13 residues. Trimming removed 6 bases at V and 4 bases at J, with 10 bases between.

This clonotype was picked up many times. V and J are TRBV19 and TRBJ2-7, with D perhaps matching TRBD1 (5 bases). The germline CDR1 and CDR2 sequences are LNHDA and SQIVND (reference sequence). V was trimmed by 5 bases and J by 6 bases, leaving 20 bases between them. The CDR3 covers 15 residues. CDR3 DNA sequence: TGTGCCAGTAGTCCCCAGGTTTGGGGCCCCGGCGAGCAGTACTTC. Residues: CASSPQVWGPGEQYF.

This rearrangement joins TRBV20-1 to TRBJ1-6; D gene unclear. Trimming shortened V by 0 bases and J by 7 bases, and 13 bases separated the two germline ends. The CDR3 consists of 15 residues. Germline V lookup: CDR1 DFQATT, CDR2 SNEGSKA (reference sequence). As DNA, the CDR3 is TGCAGTGCTAGAGATCGAGGGAATTTCAATTCACCCCTCCACTTT. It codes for CSARDRGNFNSPLHF.

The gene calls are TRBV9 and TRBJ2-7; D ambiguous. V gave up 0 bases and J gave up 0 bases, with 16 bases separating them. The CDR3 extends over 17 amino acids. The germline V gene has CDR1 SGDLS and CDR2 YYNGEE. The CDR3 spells CASSVDRRNTSSYEQYF. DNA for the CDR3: TGTGCCAGCAGCGTAGACAGACGAAACACCAGCTCCTACGAGCAGTACTTC. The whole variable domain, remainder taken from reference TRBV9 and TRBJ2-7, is DSGVTQTPKHLITATGQRVTLRCSPRSGDLSVYWYQQSLDQGLQFLIQYYNGEERAKGNILERFSAQQFPDLHSELNLSSLELGDSALYFCASSVDRRNTSSYEQYFGPGTRLTVT.

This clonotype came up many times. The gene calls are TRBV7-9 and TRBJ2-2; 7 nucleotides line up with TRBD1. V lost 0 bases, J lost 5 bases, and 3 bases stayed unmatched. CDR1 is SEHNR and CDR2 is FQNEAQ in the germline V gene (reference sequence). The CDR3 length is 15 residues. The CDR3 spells CASSLAGGATGELFF. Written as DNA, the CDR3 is TGTGCCAGCAGCTTAGCAGGGGGCGCAACCGGGGAGCTGTTTTTT.

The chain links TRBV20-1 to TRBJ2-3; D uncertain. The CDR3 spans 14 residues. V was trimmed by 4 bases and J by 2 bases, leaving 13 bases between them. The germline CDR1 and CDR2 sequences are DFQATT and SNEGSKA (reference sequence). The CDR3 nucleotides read TGCAGTGCTACCCGGGCCACAAACACAGATACGCAGTATTTT. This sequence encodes CSATRATNTDTQYF.

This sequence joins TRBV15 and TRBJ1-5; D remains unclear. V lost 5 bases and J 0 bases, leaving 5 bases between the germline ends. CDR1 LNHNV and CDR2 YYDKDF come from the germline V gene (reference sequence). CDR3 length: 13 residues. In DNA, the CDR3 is TGTGCCACCAGCTGGGATAGCAATCAGCCCCAGCATTTT. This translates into CATSWDSNQPQHF.

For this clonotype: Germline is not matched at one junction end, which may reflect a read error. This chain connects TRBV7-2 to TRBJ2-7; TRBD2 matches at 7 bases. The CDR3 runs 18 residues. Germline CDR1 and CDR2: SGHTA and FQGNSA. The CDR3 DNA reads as TGTGCCAGCAGCTTGGTCTGGAGGGGTGGCGGGAGTAGCTACGAGCAGTGCTTC. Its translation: CASSLVWRGGGSSYEQCF.

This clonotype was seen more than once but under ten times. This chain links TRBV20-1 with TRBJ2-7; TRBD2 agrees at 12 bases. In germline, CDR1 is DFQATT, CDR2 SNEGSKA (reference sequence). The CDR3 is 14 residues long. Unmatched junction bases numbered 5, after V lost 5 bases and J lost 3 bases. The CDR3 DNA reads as TGCAGTGCTTATCAGACTAGCGGGAGCTACGAGCAGTACTTC. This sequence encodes CSAYQTSGSYEQYF.

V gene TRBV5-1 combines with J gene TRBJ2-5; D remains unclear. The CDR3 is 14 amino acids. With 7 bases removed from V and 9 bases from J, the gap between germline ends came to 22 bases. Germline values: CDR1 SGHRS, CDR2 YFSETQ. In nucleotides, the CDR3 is TGCGCCAGCCGTGAGTCAGGCCTCAATCAGCCCCAGTACTTC. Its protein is CASRESGLNQPQYF.

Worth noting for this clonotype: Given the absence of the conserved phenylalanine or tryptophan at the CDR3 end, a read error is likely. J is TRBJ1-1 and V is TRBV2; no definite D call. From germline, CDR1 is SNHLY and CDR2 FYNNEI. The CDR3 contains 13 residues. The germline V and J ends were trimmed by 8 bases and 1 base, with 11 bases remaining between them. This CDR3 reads CASSGQQNTEAFL. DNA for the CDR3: TGTGCCAGCTCAGGCCAACAGAACACTGAAGCTTTCCTT.

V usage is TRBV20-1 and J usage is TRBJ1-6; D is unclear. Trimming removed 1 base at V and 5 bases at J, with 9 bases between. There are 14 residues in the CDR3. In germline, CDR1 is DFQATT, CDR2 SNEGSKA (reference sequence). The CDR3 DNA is TGCAGTGCTAGAGTCGGCCGGGATAATTCACCCCTCCACTTT. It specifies CSARVGRDNSPLHF.

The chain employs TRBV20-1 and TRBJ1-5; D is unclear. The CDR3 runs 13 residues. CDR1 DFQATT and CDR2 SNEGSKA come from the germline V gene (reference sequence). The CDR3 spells CSARQGVGQPQHF. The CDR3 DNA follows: TGCAGCGCCCGTCAAGGCGTCGGGCAGCCCCAGCATTTT.

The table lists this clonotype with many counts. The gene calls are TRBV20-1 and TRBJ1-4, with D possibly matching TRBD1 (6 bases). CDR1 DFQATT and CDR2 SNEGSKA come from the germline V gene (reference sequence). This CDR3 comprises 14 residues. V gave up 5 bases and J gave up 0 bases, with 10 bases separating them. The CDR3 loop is CSAADSATNEKLFF. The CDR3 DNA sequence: TGCAGTGCTGCGGACAGTGCAACTAATGAAAAACTGTTTTTT.

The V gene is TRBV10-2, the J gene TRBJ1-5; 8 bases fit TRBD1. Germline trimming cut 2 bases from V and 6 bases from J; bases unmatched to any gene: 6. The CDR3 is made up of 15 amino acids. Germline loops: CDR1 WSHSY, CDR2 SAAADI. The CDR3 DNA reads TGCGCCAGCAGTGAGGGACAGGGTACGATTCAGCCCCAGCATTTT. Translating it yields CASSEGQGTIQPQHF.

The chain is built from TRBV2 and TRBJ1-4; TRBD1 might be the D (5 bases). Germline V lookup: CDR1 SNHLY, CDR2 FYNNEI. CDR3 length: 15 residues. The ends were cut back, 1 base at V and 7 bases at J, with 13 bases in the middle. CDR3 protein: CASSEGQGRSEKLFF. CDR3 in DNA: TGTGCCAGCAGTGAAGGGCAGGGCCGAAGTGAAAAACTGTTTTTT.

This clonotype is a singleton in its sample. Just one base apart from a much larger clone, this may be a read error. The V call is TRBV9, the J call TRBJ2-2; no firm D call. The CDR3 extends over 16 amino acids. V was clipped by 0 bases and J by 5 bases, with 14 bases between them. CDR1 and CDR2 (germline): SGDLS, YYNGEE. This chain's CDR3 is CASSVEAGRSTGELFF. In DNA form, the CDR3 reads TGTGCCAGCAGCGTAGAAGCAGGCAGATCGACCGGGGAGCTGTTTTTT.

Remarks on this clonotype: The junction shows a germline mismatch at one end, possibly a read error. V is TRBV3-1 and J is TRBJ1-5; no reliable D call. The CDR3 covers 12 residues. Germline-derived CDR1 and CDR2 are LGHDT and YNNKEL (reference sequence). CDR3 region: CASSFSNQPHHF. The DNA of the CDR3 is TGTGCCAGCAGCTTTAGTAATCAGCCCCATCATTTT. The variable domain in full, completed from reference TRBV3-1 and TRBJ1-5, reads DTAVSQTPKYLVTQMGNDKSIKCEQNLGHDTMYWYKQDSKKFLKIMFSYNNKELIINETVPNRFSPKSPDKAHLNLHINSLELGDSAVYFCASSFSNQPHHFGDGTRLSIL.

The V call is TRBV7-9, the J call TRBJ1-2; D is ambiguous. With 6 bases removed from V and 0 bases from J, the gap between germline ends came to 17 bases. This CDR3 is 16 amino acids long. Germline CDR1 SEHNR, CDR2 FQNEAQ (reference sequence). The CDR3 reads CASRLDPLNTNYGYTF. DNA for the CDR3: TGTGCCAGCAGGTTGGACCCTCTGAACACTAACTATGGCTACACCTTC.

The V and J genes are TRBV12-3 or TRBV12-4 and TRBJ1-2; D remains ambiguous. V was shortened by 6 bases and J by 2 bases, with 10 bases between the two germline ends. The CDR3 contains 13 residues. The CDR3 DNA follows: TGTGCCAGCAGCCCAGACCAAAACTATGGCTACACCTTC. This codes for CASSPDQNYGYTF.

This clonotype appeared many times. The CDR3 nucleotides read TGTGCCAGCTCCCCGGGGTTGGGCGAGCAGTACTTC. As protein: CASSPGLGEQYF. The chain employs TRBV2 and TRBJ2-7, with D perhaps TRBD2 (5 bases). Per the germline V gene, CDR1 is SNHLY and CDR2 is FYNNEI. Trimming stripped 8 bases from V and 6 bases from J, with 14 bases between. This CDR3 has 12 residues.

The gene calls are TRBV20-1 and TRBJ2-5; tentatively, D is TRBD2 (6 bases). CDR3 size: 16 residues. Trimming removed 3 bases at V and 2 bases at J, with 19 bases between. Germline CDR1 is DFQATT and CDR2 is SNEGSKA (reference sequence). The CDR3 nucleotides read TGCAGTGCTAGCTTAGATCCGGGAGAAGGGCAAGAGACCCAGTACTTC. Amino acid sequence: CSASLDPGEGQETQYF.

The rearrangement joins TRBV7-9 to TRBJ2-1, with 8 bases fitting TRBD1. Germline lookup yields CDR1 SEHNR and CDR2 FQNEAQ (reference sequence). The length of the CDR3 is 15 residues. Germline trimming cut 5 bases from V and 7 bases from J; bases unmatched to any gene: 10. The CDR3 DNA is TGTGCCAGCAGCCCATGGACAGGGTATTGGAATGAGCAGTTCTTC. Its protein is CASSPWTGYWNEQFF. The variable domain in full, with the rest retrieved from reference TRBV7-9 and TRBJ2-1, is DTGVSQNPRHKITKRGQNVTFRCDPISEHNRLYWYRQTLGQGPEFLTYFQNEAQLEKSRLLSDRFSAERPKGSFSTLEIQRTEQGDSAMYLCASSPWTGYWNEQFFGPGTRLTVL.

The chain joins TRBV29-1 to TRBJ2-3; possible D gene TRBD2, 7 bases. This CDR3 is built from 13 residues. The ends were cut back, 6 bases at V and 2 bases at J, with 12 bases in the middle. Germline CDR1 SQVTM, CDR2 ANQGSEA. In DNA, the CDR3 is TGCAGCGTCCAAGGGGGGGCCACAGATACGCAGTATTTT. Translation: CSVQGGATDTQYF.

CDR3 in DNA: TGCAGTGCTAGAGATGGGCGGGAGGGACGGAAGCTGTTTTTT. Amino acids: CSARDGREGRKLFF. The gene calls are TRBV20-1 and TRBJ2-2, with 9 bases aligning to TRBD2. The CDR3 sequence is 14 residues long. Trimming removed 0 bases from V and 12 bases from J; junction bases left unmatched: 8. The germline V gene encodes CDR1 DFQATT and CDR2 SNEGSKA (reference sequence).

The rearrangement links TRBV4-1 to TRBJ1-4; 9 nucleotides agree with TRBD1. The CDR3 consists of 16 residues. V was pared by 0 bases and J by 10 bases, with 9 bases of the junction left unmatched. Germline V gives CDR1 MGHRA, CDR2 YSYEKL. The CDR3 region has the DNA TGCGCCAGCAGCCAAGATAAGGGGACAGGGTGGGGAAAACTGTTTTTT. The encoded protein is CASSQDKGTGWGKLFF.

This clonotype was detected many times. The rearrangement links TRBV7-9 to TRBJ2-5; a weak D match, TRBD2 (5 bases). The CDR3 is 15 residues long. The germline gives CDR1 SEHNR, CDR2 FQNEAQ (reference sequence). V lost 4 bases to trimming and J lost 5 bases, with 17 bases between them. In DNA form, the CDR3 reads TGTGCCAGCAGCTCGGGAAGGCCACCGAAGGAGACCCAGTACTTC. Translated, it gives CASSSGRPPKETQYF.